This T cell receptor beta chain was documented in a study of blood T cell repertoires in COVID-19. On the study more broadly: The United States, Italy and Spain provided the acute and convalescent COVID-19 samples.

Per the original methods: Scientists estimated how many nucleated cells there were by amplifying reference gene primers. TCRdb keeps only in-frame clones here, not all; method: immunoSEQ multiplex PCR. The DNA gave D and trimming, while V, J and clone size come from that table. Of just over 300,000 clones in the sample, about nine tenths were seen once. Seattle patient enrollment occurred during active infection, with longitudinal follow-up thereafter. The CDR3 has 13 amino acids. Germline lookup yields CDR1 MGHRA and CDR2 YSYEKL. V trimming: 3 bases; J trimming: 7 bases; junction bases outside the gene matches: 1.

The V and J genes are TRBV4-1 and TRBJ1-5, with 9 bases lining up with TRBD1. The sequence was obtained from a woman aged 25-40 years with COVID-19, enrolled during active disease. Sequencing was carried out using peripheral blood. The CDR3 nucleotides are TGCGCCAGCAGCCAGACAGGGGGGCAGCCCCAGCATTTT. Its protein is CASSQTGGQPQHF.